This record looks at one TCR beta chain sequence and its context. Its recognized antigen is unknown. Nothing much larger sits one base from this clone, and base qualities are not available. From V the trimming removes 6 bases and from J it removes 8 bases, while the gene matches leave 7 bases of the junction unaccounted for. Based on the germline V gene, the CDR1 and CDR2 sequences are SGHTA and FQGTGA. Counted from cysteine to phenylalanine, this CDR3 has 13 amino acids. Only the CDR3 region is kept as DNA, spanning 39 bases read in frame from base 1. The method behind the library was the immunoSEQ multiplex PCR assay. In most patients, genomic DNA was isolated using the Qiagen DNeasy Blood and Tissue Kit and sent frozen to Adaptive Biotechnologies for TCR sequencing. High-throughput TCR-beta CDR3 sequencing of genomic DNA from most patients was performed by Adaptive Biotechnologies. Turning to the authors' computational methods: TCR sequencing data were retrieved from Adaptive's ImmunoSEQ software for roughly 20 patients, whereas three other patients were processed with MiXCR and VDJtools. To correct CD4 versus CD8 sorting errors, sequences present in both subsets at a frequency ratio below 5:1 were removed. CDR3 nucleotide sequences shared by donor and recipient were removed because the origin of these sequences could not be assigned. Alloreactive clones required at least 2-fold expansion over unstimulated cells and minimum CFSE-low frequency of 0.002% (template counts) or 0.001% (read counts). Clones detected in sequenced pre-transplant spleen, lymph node, or MLR CFSE-low populations of the donor or recipient were defined as mappable. The cumulative frequency of alloreactive clones was calculated as a percentage of all sequences, weighted by copy number. Imported from immuneACCESS, the table was reduced by TCRdb to in-frame sequences with V and J called. These copies leave out some clones; in studies compared against another copy, an unresolved V gene accounts for under half, and the cause of the remainder is not known. The V and J calls and the clone size are those of that table, but D and trimming were determined from the DNA. This sample comprises around 88,000 clones, around 90% of them detected only once. Jointly, the top ten make up about 8% of the sample.

Read against the paper, the sample's time point label means: cells obtained before transplantation from donor or recipient. CD3+CD4+ and CD3+CD8+ populations were FACS-sorted from unstimulated pre-transplant donor and recipient cells taken from spleen or lymph nodes. The data are from a study of graft-versus-host responses after intestinal transplantation (dated by TCRdb to the early 2020s). For context, the study as a whole: Multivisceral, liver-intestinal, or isolated intestinal transplants were received by the recipients. Graft-versus-host and host-versus-graft alloreactive T cell clones were tracked in the graft, circulation and bone marrow after intestinal transplantation using bulk TCR-beta CDR3 sequencing. Every recipient was given anti-thymocyte globulin induction, followed by approximately 3 years of maintenance tacrolimus and steroids. Rather than going through the commercial service, samples from a few later patients were sequenced in-house on an Illumina MiSeq and processed with MiXCR. Alloreactive clones were identified by sequencing pre-transplant mixed lymphocyte reaction products and comparing them with unstimulated pre-transplant donor and recipient T cells. A peak of at least 4% donor T cells among recipient peripheral blood mononuclear cells was the definition used for donor T cell macrochimerism. The cohort enrolled some 23 intestinal transplant recipients including one retransplant, and a few patients lacking pretransplant specimens were excluded. Findings and caveats that apply to the study as a whole: GvH clones turned up in recipient bone marrow, with some appearing earlier in ileal mucosa or blood, a pattern consistent with an intestinal mucosal origin. Early after transplant, peak levels of circulating GvH clones were associated with declines in HvG clones. The relatively low number and heterogeneity of intestinal transplant patients limited the conclusions. In the allografts of patients with donor T cell macrochimerism, GvH to HvG T cell clonal ratios were high.

This receptor was identified in a human donor who was the organ donor for an intestinal transplant. Recombination joined TRBV7-3 with TRBJ1-2; 9 nucleotides in the junction match TRBD1. Here the sequenced sample was unstimulated CD8+ T cells sorted from spleen or lymph node cells, taken before transplant. At the DNA level, the sequence is TGTGCCAGCAGTCATACAGGGGGCGGCGGCTACACCTTC. It encodes CASSHTGGGGYTF.